Following are 24 T cell receptor beta chains from one sample sequenced in a study of cytomegalovirus exposure and HLA in healthy donors (dated by TCRdb to 2016 to 2017). The protocol used for the library was the immunoSEQ multiplex PCR assay. A mixture of 60 forward primers for TCR Vbeta segments and 13 reverse primers for TCR Jbeta segments was used in the multiplex PCR. Not all clones reach the TCRdb copy of this immuneACCESS table, which keeps in-frame sequences only. Checked studies attribute under half of the gap to unresolved V genes and leave the rest unexplained. Counted in this sample were around 130,000 clones; approximately 84% of them appeared once. Jointly, the top ten make up around 2.5% of the sample. The specimen sequenced was PBMCs. These receptors were obtained from a boy aged 2 to 10 in good health and CMV-seronegative.

This sequence joins TRBV7-9 and TRBJ2-1, with a weak D call TRBD2 (5 bases). This CDR3 comprises 14 residues. CDR1 SEHNR and CDR2 FQNEAQ come from the germline V gene (reference sequence). V was clipped by 6 bases and J by 4 bases, with 13 bases between them. The CDR3 region has the DNA TGTGCCAGCAGTCAGCGGACGCATTACAATGAGCAGTTCTTC. Its protein product is CASSQRTHYNEQFF. Complete variable domain (other parts from reference TRBV7-9 and TRBJ2-1): DTGVSQNPRHKITKRGQNVTFRCDPISEHNRLYWYRQTLGQGPEFLTYFQNEAQLEKSRLLSDRFSAERPKGSFSTLEIQRTEQGDSAMYLCASSQRTHYNEQFFGPGTRLTVL.

The table lists this clone with a count of one. The genes are TRBV5-6 and TRBJ2-1; D is possibly TRBD2 (5 bases). With 1 base removed from V and 9 bases from J, the gap between germline ends came to 17 bases. Germline values: CDR1 SGHDT, CDR2 YYEEEE. This CDR3 has 15 residues. CDR3 nucleotides: TGTGCCAGCAGCTTGTTGGAGGATTCACAACTTGAGCAGTTCTTC. This gives the protein CASSLLEDSQLEQFF. Together with reference TRBV5-6 and TRBJ2-1, the CDR3 gives the full variable domain: DAGVTQSPTHLIKTRGQQVTLRCSPKSGHDTVSWYQQALGQGPQFIFQYYEEEERQRGNFPDRFSGHQFPNYSSELNVNALLLGDSALYLCASSLLEDSQLEQFFGPGTRLTVL.

This clone has just one count. The V gene is TRBV5-6, the J gene TRBJ2-3; 12 nucleotides line up with TRBD2. With 1 base clipped from V and 5 bases from J, the junction kept 2 bases outside the gene matches. Per the germline V gene, CDR1 is SGHDT and CDR2 is YYEEEE. This CDR3 is built from 15 residues. The DNA for the CDR3 is TGTGCCAGCAGCTTGCTAGCGGGGGGGAAAGATACGCAGTATTTT. Translating it yields CASSLLAGGKDTQYF. Based on the CDR3 plus reference TRBV5-6 and TRBJ2-3, the full variable domain is DAGVTQSPTHLIKTRGQQVTLRCSPKSGHDTVSWYQQALGQGPQFIFQYYEEEERQRGNFPDRFSGHQFPNYSSELNVNALLLGDSALYLCASSLLAGGKDTQYFGPGTRLTVL.

V is TRBV5-1 and J is TRBJ2-1; D is perhaps TRBD1 (6 bases). V lost 2 bases and J lost 0, with 24 bases in between. The CDR3 is 20 amino acids. CDR1 and CDR2 from the germline V gene are SGHRS and YFSETQ. The CDR3 is CASSLVGGTMTYLSYNEQFF. DNA for the CDR3: TGCGCCAGCAGCTTAGTAGGGGGAACAATGACTTACCTCTCCTACAATGAGCAGTTCTTC.

The chain carries TRBV19 and TRBJ2-1; tentative D call: TRBD1 (6 bases). The CDR3 has 14 amino acids. Germline V gene lookup returns CDR1 LNHDA and CDR2 SQIVND (reference sequence). V dropped 5 bases and J dropped 3 bases, with 11 bases sitting between them. CDR3 nucleotides: TGTGCCAGTAGTGCCCGGACAGACTACAATGAGCAGTTCTTC. This gives the protein CASSARTDYNEQFF.

The chain couples TRBV7-6 to TRBJ2-3; TRBD2 is a possible D gene (5 bases). The CDR3 consists of 17 residues. V was cut by 1 base and J by 5 bases, with 19 bases left in between. The V gene's germline CDR1 is SGHVS and CDR2 FNYEAQ. This chain's CDR3 is CASSLGRGQFPVDTQYF. The CDR3, as DNA: TGTGCCAGCAGCTTAGGCCGCGGGCAGTTCCCTGTAGATACGCAGTATTTT.

J is TRBJ1-3 and V is TRBV5-1; D gene ambiguous. Germline-derived CDR1 and CDR2 are SGHRS and YFSETQ. Trimming pared 0 bases from V and 3 bases from J, leaving 13 bases between. The CDR3 runs to 16 residues. The CDR3 is CASSLAAPGDGNTIYF. CDR3 coding DNA: TGCGCCAGCAGCTTGGCGGCCCCCGGGGATGGAAACACCATATATTTT.

The chain couples TRBV6-1 to TRBJ2-7, with D possibly matching TRBD2 (5 bases). The CDR3 covers 15 residues. Germline V gives CDR1 MNHNS, CDR2 SASEGT. Trimming left V 2 bases short and J 0 bases short, with 11 bases between. The CDR3 is CASSERAAGSYEQYV. DNA for the CDR3: TGTGCCAGCAGTGAAAGGGCGGCGGGCTCCTACGAGCAGTACGTC.

The chain carries TRBV6-1 and TRBJ1-1; D not certain. CDR1 is MNHNS and CDR2 is SASEGT in the germline V gene. Trimming stripped 2 bases from V and 1 base from J, with 8 bases between. CDR3 length: 14 amino acids. CDR3 nucleotide sequence: TGTGCCAGCAGTGAACTTGGCAGGAACACTGAAGCTTTCTTT. Residues: CASSELGRNTEAFF.

This rearrangement joins TRBV19 to TRBJ1-5; D possibly corresponds to TRBD1 (5 bases). CDR3 size: 18 residues. Trimming pared 2 bases from V and 0 bases from J, leaving 17 bases between. Germline V gives CDR1 LNHDA, CDR2 SQIVND (reference sequence). CDR3 DNA sequence: TGTGCCAGTAGTATAAAGTATCGGACACCTTATAGCAATCAGCCCCAGCATTTT. This encodes CASSIKYRTPYSNQPQHF.

The genes are TRBV4-2 and TRBJ2-1; the match to TRBD2 covers 11 bases. CDR3 length: 16 residues. The germline V gene has CDR1 LGHNA and CDR2 YNFKEQ. V dropped 4 bases and J dropped 7; count of bases not matched to a gene: 9. The CDR3 DNA is TGTGCCAGCAGCCTACTAGCGGGAGAAGGGGGAAATGAGCAGTTCTTC. Translating gives CASSLLAGEGGNEQFF.

The gene calls are TRBV9 and TRBJ1-2; TRBD1 is a possible D gene (6 bases). Per germline, CDR1 SGDLS and CDR2 YYNGEE. The V end lost 4 bases, the J end lost 2 bases, and 15 bases lay between the germline ends. This CDR3 is 15 amino acids long. CDR3 sequence: CASSSSEGVNYGYTF. The CDR3 DNA reads TGTGCCAGCAGCTCCTCCGAGGGGGTAAACTATGGCTACACCTTC. Using reference TRBV9 and TRBJ1-2 for the parts outside the CDR3, the full variable domain is DSGVTQTPKHLITATGQRVTLRCSPRSGDLSVYWYQQSLDQGLQFLIQYYNGEERAKGNILERFSAQQFPDLHSELNLSSLELGDSALYFCASSSSEGVNYGYTFGSGTRLTVV.

This clone was counted a few times. The chain joins TRBV6-6 to TRBJ1-2; 8 bases are a match to TRBD1. The CDR3 has 14 amino acids. Trimming removed 2 bases from V and 5 bases from J; junction bases left unmatched: 4. The germline V gene encodes CDR1 MNHNY and CDR2 SVGAGI (reference sequence). CDR3 sequence (DNA): TGTGCCAGCAGTTACCCGGACAGGGAATATGGCTACACCTTC. It specifies CASSYPDREYGYTF.

The chain couples TRBV18 to TRBJ1-5; D might be TRBD1 (5 bases). CDR1 is KGHSH and CDR2 is LQKENI in the germline V gene. This CDR3 spans 18 amino acids. The V and J ends lost 3 bases and 1 base respectively, with 19 bases between them. The CDR3 coding sequence is TGTGCCAGCTCACCTCAGAGGCCAGGGCTTGGGAGCAATCAGCCCCAGCATTTT. It encodes CASSPQRPGLGSNQPQHF.

The CDR3 DNA is TGCGCCAGCAGTTTTGGGGGGACTAGCGGGAGGAATGAGCAGTTCTTC. Translated, it gives CASSFGGTSGRNEQFF. This chain connects TRBV5-1 to TRBJ2-1, with 15 bases that match TRBD2. This CDR3 is built from 16 residues. Germline V gene data show CDR1 as SGHRS and CDR2 as YFSETQ. Trimming at V came to 5 bases and at J to 7 bases, leaving 7 bases not matched to a gene.

The chain recombines TRBV10-3 with TRBJ2-1; tentatively, D is TRBD1 (6 bases). The CDR3 runs 14 residues. CDR1 is ENHRY, CDR2 SYGVKD, per germline. The V end was cut by 7 bases, the J end by 4 bases, with 14 bases between. CDR3 in amino acids: CAITPGQSYNEQFF. DNA for the CDR3: TGTGCCATCACCCCAGGACAGTCGTACAATGAGCAGTTCTTC.

V is TRBV29-1 and J is TRBJ1-1; D not resolved. Deletions cut 2 bases from V and 7 bases from J, with 11 bases between. Germline V CDR1 and CDR2: SQVTM, ANQGSEA. The CDR3 extends over 12 amino acids. In DNA form, the CDR3 reads TGCAGCGTTGAAAGAGGTTCATGTGAAGCTTTCTTT. It specifies CSVERGSCEAFF.

This chain uses TRBV29-1 with TRBJ2-7, with 7 bases that match TRBD1. The CDR3 covers 12 residues. CDR1 is SQVTM, CDR2 ANQGSEA, per germline. This CDR3 reads CAFEQGTSEQYF. CDR3 sequence (DNA): TGCGCCTTCGAACAGGGGACGTCCGAGCAGTACTTC.

This rearrangement joins TRBV29-1 to TRBJ1-1; D call uncertain. The CDR3 has 12 residues. Germline loops: CDR1 SQVTM, CDR2 ANQGSEA. The ends were cut back, 4 bases at V and 6 bases at J, with 12 bases in the middle. CDR3 protein: CSVGGRSAEAFF. CDR3 bases: TGCAGCGTTGGAGGGAGGAGCGCTGAAGCTTTCTTT.

This clone was recorded a few times. This chain joins TRBV7-3 and TRBJ2-3; 7 bases agree with TRBD2. V gave up 3 bases and J gave up 4 bases; unmatched junction bases: 4. Germline CDR1 is SGHTA and CDR2 is FQGTGA. The CDR3 contains 14 residues. CDR3 DNA sequence: TGTGCCAGCAGCTTGGGGGGGGGAGCAGATACGCAGTATTTT. It translates to CASSLGGGADTQYF.

This chain links TRBV30 with TRBJ2-1, with 10 bases that match TRBD1. Germline CDR1 GTSNPN, CDR2 SVGIG (reference sequence). The V gene end was trimmed by 0 bases and the J gene end by 6 bases; junction bases not matched to a gene: 5. This CDR3 spans 15 amino acids. CDR3 sequence (DNA): TGTGCCTGGAGTGTCCCGGGACAGGGGTTCAATGAGCAGTTCTTC. This sequence encodes CAWSVPGQGFNEQFF. Supplemented by reference TRBV30 and TRBJ2-1, the full variable domain reads SQTIHQWPATLVQPVGSPLSLECTVEGTSNPNLYWYRQAAGRGLQLLFYSVGIGQISSEVPQNLSASRPQDRQFILSSKKLLLSDSGFYLCAWSVPGQGFNEQFFGPGTRLTVL.

DNA for the CDR3: TGCGCCAGCAGCTTGAGCCGTTCGAACACCGGGGAGCTGTTTTTT. Amino acid sequence: CASSLSRSNTGELFF. The chain links TRBV5-1 to TRBJ2-2; D gene uncertain. V was shortened by 1 base and J by 0 bases, with 7 bases between the two germline ends. Germline values: CDR1 SGHRS, CDR2 YFSETQ. The CDR3 runs 15 residues.

The V gene is TRBV11-3, the J gene TRBJ2-5, with D possibly matching TRBD1 (5 bases). CDR1 and CDR2 from the germline V gene are SGHNT and YENEEA. CDR3 length: 14 amino acids. With 5 bases removed from V and 5 bases from J, the gap between germline ends came to 15 bases. CDR3 sequence: CASSPKGRAETQYF. For the CDR3, the DNA is TGTGCCAGCAGCCCAAAGGGCAGGGCCGAGACCCAGTACTTC.

The CDR3 spells CASSSAADGLNNSPLHF. In DNA form, the CDR3 reads TGTGCCAGCAGCTCCGCCGCGGATGGCCTGAATAATTCACCCCTCCACTTT. The chain is built from TRBV7-2 and TRBJ1-6; no definite D call. Per germline, CDR1 SGHTA and CDR2 FQGNSA. The CDR3 consists of 17 residues. The V gene lost 4 bases and the J gene lost 5 bases, with 18 bases spanning the gap.